Following are 25 T cell receptor beta chains from one sample sequenced in a study of OX40 agonist ivuxolimab in advanced cancers. Assay: immunoSEQ multiplex PCR; the TCRdb copy retains only in-frame clones and omits some. The profile covers 70,000 to 95,000 clones, with 90% to 95% appearing a single time and 0.51% taken by the ten largest. Sequencing used CD4+ or CD8+ T cells sorted from blood, obtained in a trial of the OX40 agonist ivuxolimab. The receptors were gathered from an adult with an advanced solid tumor such as melanoma, head and neck, liver or kidney cancer.

This chain links TRBV15 with TRBJ2-2; D is uncertain. The ends were cut back, 4 bases at V and 2 bases at J, with 8 bases in the middle. Germline CDR1 LNHNV, CDR2 YYDKDF (reference sequence). The CDR3 contains 14 residues. The CDR3 nucleotides are TGTGCCACCAGCATATTTAGAAACACCGGGGAGCTGTTTTTT. Amino acid sequence: CATSIFRNTGELFF.

This clone was counted a single time. The J gene is TRBJ2-7, the V gene TRBV5-1, with TRBD2 identical over 12 bases. In germline, CDR1 is SGHRS, CDR2 YFSETQ. The V and J ends lost 4 bases and 1 base, in that order; junction bases with no gene match: 6. This CDR3 is 16 amino acids long. CDR3 in DNA: TGCGCCAGCAGCAGCGGACTAGCGGGACCATCCTACGAGCAGTACTTC. Amino acids: CASSSGLAGPSYEQYF.

V is TRBV5-1 and J is TRBJ2-7, with D maybe TRBD2 (6 bases). V was clipped by 6 bases and J by 3 bases, with 13 bases between them. The CDR3 covers 13 residues. CDR1 is SGHRS, CDR2 YFSETQ, per germline. The CDR3 DNA is TGCGCCAGCACTAGCGCATCGGGCTACGAGCAGTACTTC. It specifies CASTSASGYEQYF.

The rearrangement uses TRBV29-1 and TRBJ2-1; D is uncertain. The germline V gene has CDR1 SQVTM and CDR2 ANQGSEA. V gave up 6 bases and J gave up 0 bases, with 12 bases separating them. The CDR3 covers 14 residues. CDR3 DNA: TGCAGCGTCACCCCCACCTACTCCTACAATGAGCAGTTCTTC. Translation: CSVTPTYSYNEQFF.

The chain links TRBV2 to TRBJ1-2; weak D call: TRBD1 (6 bases). Germline assignment: CDR1 SNHLY and CDR2 FYNNEI. This CDR3 has 14 residues. V lost 3 bases to trimming and J lost 2 bases, with 10 bases between them. The CDR3 bases are TGTGCCAGCAGTGAGGGGCAGGGGAACTATGGCTACACCTTC. Encoded protein: CASSEGQGNYGYTF.

The sample holds a few counts of this clone. The chain uses TRBV5-1 and TRBJ1-2; D unclear. The CDR3 is made up of 15 amino acids. In germline, CDR1 is SGHRS, CDR2 YFSETQ. The ends were cut back, 0 bases at V and 3 bases at J, with 12 bases in the middle. In DNA, the CDR3 is TGCGCCAGCAGCTTGGACGGGGTTTCGGACTATGGCTACACCTTC. It specifies CASSLDGVSDYGYTF. Variable domain in full (rest from reference TRBV5-1 and TRBJ1-2): KAGVTQTPRYLIKTRGQQVTLSCSPISGHRSVSWYQQTPGQGLQFLFEYFSETQRNKGNFPGRFSGRQFSNSRSEMNVSTLELGDSALYLCASSLDGVSDYGYTFGSGTRLTVV.

This clone was counted a single time. J is TRBJ1-2 and V is TRBV28, with D unclear. Germline CDR1 MDHEN, CDR2 SYDVKM. V was cut by 5 bases and J by 0 bases, with 1 base left in between. This CDR3 spans 11 amino acids. CDR3 protein: CASSTNYGYTF. The CDR3 nucleotides are TGTGCCAGCAGTACTAACTATGGCTACACCTTC.

The rearrangement uses TRBV11-2 and TRBJ2-7; D is unclear. The CDR3 loop spans 16 amino acids. Germline assignment: CDR1 SGHAT and CDR2 FQNNGV. Between the trimmed V and J ends, which lost 5 bases and 6 bases, there was a span of 23 bases. CDR3: CASSQALGNHPGEQYF. CDR3 DNA sequence: TGTGCCAGCAGCCAAGCCCTCGGCAACCACCCAGGCGAGCAGTACTTC.

The chain uses TRBV7-8 and TRBJ2-2; D is perhaps TRBD1 (6 bases). Between the trimmed V and J ends, which lost 4 bases and 3 bases, there was a span of 15 bases. Per the germline V gene, CDR1 is SGHVS and CDR2 is FQNEAQ. The CDR3 spans 16 residues. As DNA, the CDR3 is TGTGCCAGCAGCTCGATAACAGGGATGGACACCGGGGAGCTGTTTTTT. It encodes CASSSITGMDTGELFF.

V and J are TRBV7-9 and TRBJ2-5, with 7 bases identical to TRBD2. This CDR3 contains 15 residues. Trimming at V came to 5 bases and at J to 4 bases, leaving 10 bases not matched to a gene. Looked up from germline, CDR1 is SEHNR and CDR2 is FQNEAQ (reference sequence). In DNA form, the CDR3 reads TGTGCCAGCAGCCGCCCCGGGACTACCCGAGAGACCCAGTACTTC. Translating it yields CASSRPGTTRETQYF.

The sample holds one count of this clone. The gene calls are TRBV5-4 and TRBJ1-1; weak D call: TRBD1 (5 bases). The CDR3 runs 15 residues. Germline values: CDR1 SGHNT, CDR2 YYREEE (reference sequence). The V and J ends lost 4 bases and 1 base respectively, with 14 bases between them. CDR3 sequence: CASSPSRGSNTEAFF. In DNA, the CDR3 is TGTGCCAGCAGCCCCTCTCGGGGGTCGAACACTGAAGCTTTCTTT.

This chain connects TRBV2 to TRBJ2-5; D not certain. Trimming pared 6 bases from V and 4 bases from J, leaving 18 bases between. The CDR3 is 15 amino acids. Germline CDR1 and CDR2: SNHLY and FYNNEI. The CDR3 protein is CASRIRRTGPETQYF. The CDR3 DNA reads as TGTGCCAGCAGGATCCGGCGAACGGGCCCAGAGACCCAGTACTTC.

This chain uses TRBV10-1 with TRBJ2-2; 8 bases agree with TRBD1. Germline CDR1 WNHNN, CDR2 SYGVQD (reference sequence). Trimming at V came to 2 bases and at J to 4 bases, leaving 0 bases not matched to a gene. This CDR3 region has 14 residues. CDR3 in DNA: TGCGCCAGCAGTGAGACAGGGGGCACCGGGGAGCTGTTTTTT. Translation gives CASSETGGTGELFF.

The chain couples TRBV5-5 to TRBJ2-1, with D perhaps matching TRBD1 (5 bases). This CDR3 is 13 amino acids long. The germline gives CDR1 SGHKS, CDR2 YYEKEE (reference sequence). Trimming removed 0 bases from V and 15 bases from J, with 16 bases in between. The CDR3 coding sequence is TGTGCCAGCAGCTTGGTTTCGGCAGGGTCCCCGTTCTTC. It translates to CASSLVSAGSPFF.

The chain carries TRBV19 and TRBJ2-1, with 9 bases lining up with TRBD1. The CDR3 totals 15 residues. Germline V gene lookup returns CDR1 LNHDA and CDR2 SQIVND (reference sequence). V dropped 4 bases and J dropped 1; count of bases not matched to a gene: 2. This CDR3 is CASSTDRGSYNEQFF. CDR3 coding DNA: TGTGCCAGTAGTACCGACAGGGGGTCCTACAATGAGCAGTTCTTC.

The chain uses TRBV7-2 and TRBJ2-5, with 12 bases matching TRBD2. CDR1 and CDR2 from the germline V gene are SGHTA and FQGNSA. V lost 1 base, J lost 4 bases, and 7 bases stayed unmatched. CDR3 length: 17 residues. The chain's CDR3 is CASSLGMTSGSSETQYF. The CDR3 coding sequence is TGTGCCAGCAGCTTAGGGATGACTAGCGGGAGCTCAGAGACCCAGTACTTC.

CDR3 sequence (DNA): TGTGCCAGAAGCCAACCCTGGGGCCTAGCGGGGAGTGAGCAGTACTTC. Residues: CARSQPWGLAGSEQYF. This chain links TRBV7-5 with TRBJ2-7; no DNA check was done on the table's D call, TRBD2. TRBV7-5 is labeled a pseudogene. The CDR3 length is 16 residues.

This chain links TRBV29-1 with TRBJ1-1, with D tentatively TRBD1 (5 bases). Germline values: CDR1 SQVTM, CDR2 ANQGSEA. CDR3 length equals 11 residues. With 6 bases removed from V and 10 bases from J, the gap between germline ends came to 15 bases. The CDR3 DNA reads as TGCAGCGTCGACGGCCCGAGGGGAGCTTTCTTT. It is translated as CSVDGPRGAFF. Supplemented by reference TRBV29-1 and TRBJ1-1, the full variable domain reads SAVISQKPSRDICQRGTSLTIQCQVDSQVTMMFWYRQQPGQSLTLIATANQGSEATYESGFVIDKFPISRPNLTFSTLTVSNMSPEDSSIYLCSVDGPRGAFFGQGTRLTVV.

J is TRBJ2-7 and V is TRBV2; TRBD1 matches 10 bases. CDR1 is SNHLY, CDR2 FYNNEI, per germline. This CDR3 comprises 14 residues. The V and J ends lost 6 bases and 4 bases, in that order; junction bases with no gene match: 6. CDR3 amino acids: CASRGQGTPYEQYF. DNA for the CDR3: TGTGCCAGCAGGGGACAGGGGACCCCTTACGAGCAGTACTTC.

This clone came up a few times. The chain couples TRBV29-1 to TRBJ2-1, with D maybe TRBD2 (6 bases). CDR1 is SQVTM and CDR2 is ANQGSEA in the germline V gene. Between the trimmed V and J ends, which lost 4 bases and 9 bases, there was a span of 13 bases. This CDR3 region has 12 residues. The CDR3 is CSVAQGGFEQFF. The CDR3, as DNA: TGCAGCGTTGCGCAGGGAGGATTTGAGCAGTTCTTC.

This sequence joins TRBV5-6 and TRBJ2-2; 9 nucleotides line up with TRBD1. Germline V CDR1 and CDR2: SGHDT, YYEEEE. V lost 4 bases to trimming and J lost 5 bases; unmatched junction nucleotides: 9. The CDR3 runs to 16 residues. This CDR3 reads CASSQQQGARTGELFF. CDR3 nucleotide sequence: TGTGCCAGCAGCCAACAACAGGGGGCGCGGACCGGGGAGCTGTTTTTT. The full variable domain, its missing parts supplied by reference TRBV5-6 and TRBJ2-2, is DAGVTQSPTHLIKTRGQQVTLRCSPKSGHDTVSWYQQALGQGPQFIFQYYEEEERQRGNFPDRFSGHQFPNYSSELNVNALLLGDSALYLCASSQQQGARTGELFFGEGSRLTVL.

This clone was seen a single time. The J gene is TRBJ1-1, the V gene TRBV11-3; D call uncertain. Between the trimmed V and J ends, which lost 0 bases and 0 bases, there was a span of 5 bases. The CDR3 length is 14 residues. Germline CDR1 is SGHNT and CDR2 is YENEEA. The CDR3 region has the DNA TGTGCCAGCAGCTTAGATCGAATGAACACTGAAGCTTTCTTT. Its protein is CASSLDRMNTEAFF.

For the CDR3, the DNA is TGCGCCAGCAGCCTTGGGGGAGGGGGCCTAGGGGCAGAGACCCAGTACTTC. Translation gives CASSLGGGGLGAETQYF. The chain uses TRBV4-1 and TRBJ2-5; either TRBD1 or TRBD2 may supply D (7 bases each). CDR3 length equals 17 residues. Germline values: CDR1 MGHRA, CDR2 YSYEKL. V lost 4 bases to trimming and J lost 4 bases, with 22 bases between them.

This chain connects TRBV5-5 to TRBJ2-7; TRBD2 matches at 9 bases. V shed 10 bases, J shed 4 bases, and the junction held 15 bases outside the gene matches. This CDR3 comprises 15 residues. Per the germline V gene, CDR1 is SGHKS and CDR2 is YYEKEE (reference sequence). The CDR3 reads CAGSLRAGGPYEQYF. The CDR3 region has the DNA TGTGCCGGGTCCCTTCGGGCGGGAGGGCCGTACGAGCAGTACTTC.

V is TRBV27 and J is TRBJ2-1; D call uncertain. The V end was cut by 6 bases, the J end by 5 bases, with 14 bases between. The germline V gene has CDR1 MNHEY and CDR2 SMNVEV (reference sequence). The CDR3 contains 14 residues. The DNA of the CDR3 is TGTGCCAGCAGGACCACCATACCGAACAATGAGCAGTTCTTC. Translation gives CASRTTIPNNEQFF.